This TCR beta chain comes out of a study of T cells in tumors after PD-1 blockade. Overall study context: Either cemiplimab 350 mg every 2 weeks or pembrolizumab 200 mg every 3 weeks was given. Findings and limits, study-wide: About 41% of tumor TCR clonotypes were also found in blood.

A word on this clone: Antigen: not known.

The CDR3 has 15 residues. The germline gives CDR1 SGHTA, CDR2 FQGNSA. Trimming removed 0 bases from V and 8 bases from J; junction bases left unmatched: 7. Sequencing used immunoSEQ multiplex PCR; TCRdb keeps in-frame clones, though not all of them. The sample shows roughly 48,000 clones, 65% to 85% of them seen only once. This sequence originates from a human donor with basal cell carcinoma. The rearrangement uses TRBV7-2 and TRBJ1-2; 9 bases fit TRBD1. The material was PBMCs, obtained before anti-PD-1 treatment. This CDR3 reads CASSLAGQGSRGYTF. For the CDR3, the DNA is TGTGCCAGCAGCTTAGCGGGACAGGGTTCAAGAGGCTACACCTTC. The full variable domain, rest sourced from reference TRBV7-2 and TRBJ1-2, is GAGVSQSPSNKVTEKGKDVELRCDPISGHTALYWYRQSLGQGLEFLIYFQGNSAPDKSGLPSDRFSAERTGGSVSTLTIQRTQQEDSAVYLCASSLAGQGSRGYTFGSGTRLTVV.